These T cell receptor beta chains were read from a single sample in a study of OX40 agonist ivuxolimab in advanced cancers. Clones were sequenced by immunoSEQ multiplex PCR, and TCRdb holds only the in-frame ones, with some missing. The profile shows about 42,000 clones, 65% to 90% of them singletons. Source: CD4+ or CD8+ T cells sorted from blood, taken in a trial of the OX40 agonist ivuxolimab. The receptors were sampled from an adult with an advanced solid tumor such as melanoma, head and neck, liver or kidney cancer. CDR3s include the opening cysteine and the closing phenylalanine or tryptophan. A D gene is named only where the DNA matches it firmly. Some rows have no size entry. The others give once, few or many, or a class for an expanded clone.

>-|TRBV28|-|14|TRBJ1-5
TGTGCCAGCAGCCCAGACAGCTACAATCAGCCCCAGCATTTT
CASSPDSYNQPQHF
>TRBD1|TRBV30|-|14|TRBJ2-7
TGTGCCTGGGGGGCGGGACAGGGGGTCTACGAGCAGTACTTC
CAWGAGQGVYEQYF
>TRBD2|TRBV27|-|19|TRBJ2-7
TGTGCCAGCAGCTCGCGACTCAGCGGGACCAGCGCGTCGCACTACGAGCAGTACTTC
CASSSRLSGTSASHYEQYF
>-|TRBV13|few|13|TRBJ1-1
TGTGCCAGCAGCTTAGGGGGTTTCACTGAAGCTTTCTTT
CASSLGGFTEAFF
>-|TRBV7-8|-|13|TRBJ2-7
TGTGCCAGCAGCTTAAGGGCCCGGTACGAGCAGTACTTC
CASSLRARYEQYF
>-|TRBV11-3|-|12|TRBJ2-1
TGTGCCAGCAGCTTAGGTTTTAATGAGCAGTTCTTC
CASSLGFNEQFF
>-|TRBV5-8|-|14|TRBJ1-4
TGTGCCAGCAGCGTGGCGGGGGCTAATGAAAAACTGTTTTTT
CASSVAGANEKLFF
>-|TRBV9|-|13|TRBJ2-1
TGTGCCAGCAGCGTGAGGGAGTTCAATGAGCAGTTCTTC
CASSVREFNEQFF
>TRBD2|TRBV9|-|15|TRBJ2-5
TGTGCCAGCAGCGTAGTGCCTAGCGGACAAGAGACCCAGTACTTC
CASSVVPSGQETQYF
>-|TRBV29-1|-|13|TRBJ2-7
TGCAGCGTCCGAGGGGGGACGGGCTACGAGCAGTACTTC
CSVRGGTGYEQYF
>-|TRBV6-5|-|12|TRBJ2-7
TGTGCCAGCAGTTACGGCAACTACGAGCAGTACTTC
CASSYGNYEQYF
>-|TRBV7-9|-|14|TRBJ1-2
TGTGCCAGCAGCCTAGAGGGGGTGAACTATGGCTACACCTTC
CASSLEGVNYGYTF
>TRBD2|TRBV5-4|-|15|TRBJ2-2
TGTGCCAGCAGCTTCGCTAGCGGGGGCCCCCGGGAGCTGTTTTTT
CASSFASGGPRELFF
>TRBD2|TRBV27|-|16|TRBJ2-3
TGTGCCAGCAGTCAAAACAGCGGGAGGGGCACAGATACGCAGTATTTT
CASSQNSGRGTDTQYF